This T cell receptor beta chain was documented in a study of cytomegalovirus exposure and HLA in healthy donors. General study findings and limits: Despite most TCR sequences being rare, some public TCRs occurred in many donors. Reportedly, TCR beta sequences accurately predicted HLA-A and HLA-B alleles in most subjects. No immune exposure information besides CMV serostatus was available.

This CDR3 spans 15 amino acids. CDR1 and CDR2 from the germline V gene are SGHDT and YYEEEE. Losses at the gene ends were 2 bases for V and 3 bases for J; bases not matched to a gene: 4. As for this clone: The antigen remains unidentified.

PCR primers comprised 60 Vbeta and 13 Jbeta primers. This table comes from immunoSEQ multiplex PCR, and its TCRdb copy is limited to in-frame clones, with some not included. The sample records 200,000 to 250,000 clones, 75% to 85% being singletons. The chain couples TRBV5-6 to TRBJ2-7, with 11 bases that match TRBD2. The clonotype comes from a girl between 5 and 17 years old in good health and CMV-seronegative. The sequencing input was PBMCs. The CDR3 coding sequence is TGTGCCAGCAGCTTAGGGACTAGCGGAAACTACGAGCAGTACTTC. It is translated as CASSLGTSGNYEQYF.